Below, 10 T cell receptor beta chains from the same sample are listed, as sequenced in a study of identical twins. TCRdb reprocessed the 5' RACE reads with MiXCR, giving one entry per CDR3 protein. The sample shows about 920,000 distinct CDR3 sequences, more than 9% of them seen only once. This sample also appeared in a second study, on yellow fever vaccine responses in identical twins.

The sequencing sample was made of PBMCs. These receptors were obtained from a woman aged 18-29 years in good health.

This clonotype appeared a few times. The chain couples TRBV20-1 to TRBJ2-1; 16 nucleotides match TRBD2. V lost 3 bases, J lost 6 bases, and 5 bases stayed unmatched. This CDR3 comprises 16 residues. Germline V gives CDR1 DFQATT, CDR2 SNEGSKA (reference sequence). The CDR3 loop is CSASSGTSGRANEQFF. The CDR3 DNA is TGCAGTGCTAGTTCTGGGACTAGCGGGAGGGCCAATGAGCAGTTCTTC.

This clonotype was counted a few times. This rearrangement joins TRBV5-5 to TRBJ2-1, with D possibly TRBD2 on 6 matching bases. Between the trimmed V and J ends, which lost 0 bases and 2 bases, there was a span of 18 bases. This CDR3 has 18 residues. Germline V gives CDR1 SGHKS, CDR2 YYEKEE (reference sequence). CDR3: CASSLALRGRAPYNEQFF. The CDR3, as DNA: TGTGCCAGCAGCTTGGCCTTGCGGGGTAGGGCCCCCTACAATGAGCAGTTCTTC.

This sequence joins TRBV2 and TRBJ2-2; 8 bases are shared with TRBD2. The length of the CDR3 is 15 residues. The J segment lost 7 bases and the V segment lost 4 bases, leaving 8 bases of the junction unmatched. The V gene's germline CDR1 is SNHLY and CDR2 FYNNEI. The CDR3, as DNA: TGTGCCAGCAGTGCGGGGGGGCCTTGGAACGGGGAGCTGTTTTTT. Translating gives CASSAGGPWNGELFF.

The sample holds a few counts of this clonotype. V gene TRBV27 combines with J gene TRBJ1-4; D perhaps matches TRBD1 (6 bases). Germline V gene sequence: CDR1 MNHEY, CDR2 SMNVEV (reference sequence). The ends were cut back, 6 bases at V and 0 bases at J, with 8 bases in the middle. The CDR3 loop spans 14 amino acids. CDR3 loop: CASRQGTTNEKLFF. CDR3 sequence (DNA): TGTGCCAGCAGACAGGGAACAACTAATGAAAAACTGTTTTTT. The full variable domain, with the rest looked up from reference TRBV27 and TRBJ1-4, is EAQVTQNPRYLITVTGKKLTVTCSQNMNHEYMSWYRQDPGLGLRQIYYSMNVEVTDKGDVPEGYKVSRKEKRNFPLILESPSPNQTSLYFCASRQGTTNEKLFFGSGTQLSVL.

The rearrangement uses TRBV20-1 and TRBJ2-1; D is unresolved. The CDR3 covers 16 residues. Germline CDR1 is DFQATT and CDR2 is SNEGSKA (reference sequence). Trimming removed 6 bases at V and 0 bases at J, with 18 bases between. Here the CDR3 DNA reads TGCAGTGCCGCAGACCAGGCCCGAAGCTCCTACAATGAGCAGTTCTTC. This codes for CSAADQARSSYNEQFF.

The V and J genes are TRBV10-3 and TRBJ1-1, with a weak D call TRBD1 (5 bases). CDR3 length: 13 residues. V lost 6 bases and J 7 bases, leaving 15 bases between the germline ends. Germline CDR1 and CDR2: ENHRY and SYGVKD. CDR3 sequence reads: CAIRFGGSVEAFF. The CDR3 nucleotides are TGTGCCATCAGGTTCGGGGGTTCGGTTGAAGCTTTCTTT.

Here the CDR3 reads CASTLSGGLPDTQYF. The CDR3 nucleotides are TGTGCCAGCACGTTGTCGGGCGGTCTCCCAGATACGCAGTATTTT. The chain uses TRBV12-3 or TRBV12-4 and TRBJ2-3; unclear D gene. The CDR3 is 15 residues long. V was trimmed by 7 bases and J by 4 bases, leaving 18 bases between them.

This clonotype was counted at least ten times. The V and J genes are TRBV7-9 and TRBJ2-1, with a weak D call TRBD2 (5 bases). The CDR3 contains 15 residues. The germline CDR1 and CDR2 sequences are SEHNR and FQNEAQ (reference sequence). Trimming took off 3 bases at V and 9 bases at J, with 18 bases between the two ends. This chain's CDR3 is CASSFLGGRGGEQFF. The DNA of the CDR3 is TGTGCCAGCAGCTTTCTCGGCGGTAGAGGAGGTGAGCAGTTCTTC.

This clonotype has at least ten counts. The chain recombines TRBV20-1 with TRBJ2-1; a possible D gene is TRBD2 (6 bases). Trimming removed 1 base at V and 5 bases at J, with 15 bases between. The CDR3 runs 15 residues. Germline V gene data show CDR1 as DFQATT and CDR2 as SNEGSKA (reference sequence). The CDR3 here is CSARGPGLGDNEQFF. As DNA, the CDR3 is TGCAGTGCTAGAGGACCGGGACTGGGAGACAATGAGCAGTTCTTC.

This clonotype was seen only a few times. This chain uses TRBV6-5 with TRBJ2-1; 9 nucleotides line up with TRBD1. The CDR3 is 16 residues long. The trim removed 2 bases at V and 2 bases at J, leaving 4 bases unmatched. CDR1 is MNHEY and CDR2 is SVGAGI in the germline V gene. CDR3 DNA: TGTGCCAGCAGTTACCCACGACAGGGGGCCTACAATGAGCAGTTCTTC. It is translated as CASSYPRQGAYNEQFF.